This TCR beta chain emerged from a study of response to subunit inactivated influenza vaccine. In TCRdb, the RT-PCR reads were re-called with MiXCR into one record per CDR3 protein. The sample lists about 540,000 distinct CDR3 sequences; 14% were seen once. This specimen consisted of PBMCs from blood, obtained 11 to 12 days after vaccination. The clonotype was recovered from a man between 50 and 59 years old who received an inactivated influenza vaccine.

The CDR3 is CASSSGTGDQETQYF. DNA of the CDR3: TGCGCCAGCAGCTCCGGGACAGGTGACCAAGAGACCCAGTACTTC. This sequence joins TRBV5-1 and TRBJ2-5, with 8 bases lining up with TRBD1. Germline CDR1 is SGHRS and CDR2 is YFSETQ. The CDR3 contains 15 residues. The J segment lost 0 bases and the V segment lost 3 bases, leaving 4 bases of the junction unmatched.